The present entry profiles one T cell receptor (beta chain) with its context. What it binds is unknown. This sample was included in a study of cytomegalovirus exposure and HLA in healthy donors. Whole-study results and caveats: Within a later analysis, the majority of CMV-associated TCR beta chains appeared HLA-restricted. A later analysis reported that several of the most significant clusters appeared to be linked to common viral pathogens, among them Epstein-Barr virus. Many donors shared some public TCRs, even though most TCR sequences were rare.

The study ran its PCR with 60 Vbeta and 13 Jbeta primers. Here immunoSEQ multiplex PCR was the method, and the copy in TCRdb shows in-frame clones only, minus some. The sample holds 150,000 or so clones, approximately 80% seen once. Per germline, CDR1 LNHDA and CDR2 SQIVND (reference sequence). The CDR3 runs 14 residues. Trimming stripped 8 bases from V and 2 bases from J, with 12 bases between. This sequence originates from a male donor in good health and CMV-seropositive. Sequenced sample: PBMCs. The chain uses TRBV19 and TRBJ1-4; D is uncertain. CDR3 DNA: TGTGCCAGTCTGACGGGTCCCACTAATGAAAAACTGTTTTTT. It is translated as CASLTGPTNEKLFF.